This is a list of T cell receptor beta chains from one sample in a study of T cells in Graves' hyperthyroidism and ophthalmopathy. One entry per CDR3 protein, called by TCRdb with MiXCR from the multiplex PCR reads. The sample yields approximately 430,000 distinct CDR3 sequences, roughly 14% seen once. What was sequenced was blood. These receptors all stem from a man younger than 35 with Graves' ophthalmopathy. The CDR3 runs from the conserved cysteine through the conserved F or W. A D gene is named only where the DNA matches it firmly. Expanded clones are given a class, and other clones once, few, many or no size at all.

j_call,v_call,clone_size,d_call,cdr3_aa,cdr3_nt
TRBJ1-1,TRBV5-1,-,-,CASSYSPGKRAILNTEAFF,TGCGCCAGCAGCTACTCTCCCGGGAAAAGGGCTATCCTAAACACTGAAGCTTTCTTT
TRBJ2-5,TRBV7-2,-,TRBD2,CASSLRGGPRSQETRYF,TGCGCCAGCAGCCTCCGCGGGGGGCCGCGGAGCCAAGAGACCCGGTACTTC
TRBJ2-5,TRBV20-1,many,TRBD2,CSASLAGLQETQYF,TGCAGTGCTAGTCTAGCGGGGCTCCAAGAGACCCAGTACTTC
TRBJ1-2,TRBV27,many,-,CASSPTSSRTTNYGYTF,TGTGCCAGCAGTCCCACTTCCAGCAGGACCACTAACTATGGCTACACCTTC
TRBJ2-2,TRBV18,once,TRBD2,CASSSLAGAGELFF,TGTGCCAGCAGCTCACTAGCGGGAGCCGGGGAGCTGTTTTTT
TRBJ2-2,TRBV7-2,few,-,CASSRKGFAGELFF,TGTGCCAGCAGCCGCAAGGGTTTTGCCGGGGAGCTGTTTTTT
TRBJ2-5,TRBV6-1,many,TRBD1,CAPEWGQPDQETQYF,TGTGCCCCCGAGTGGGGACAGCCAGACCAAGAGACCCAGTACTTC
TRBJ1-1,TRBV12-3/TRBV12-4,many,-,CASSFGRGNTEAFF,TGTGCCAGCAGTTTTGGCAGGGGAAACACTGAAGCTTTCTTT
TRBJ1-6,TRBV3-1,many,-,CASSPPPGTGLAPLHF,TGTGCCAGCAGCCCCCCCCCCGGGACGGGCCTTGCTCCCCTCCACTTT
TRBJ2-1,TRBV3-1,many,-,CASSQPSSGLNNEQFF,TGTGCCAGCAGCCAACCCTCCAGCGGGCTAAACAATGAGCAGTTCTTC
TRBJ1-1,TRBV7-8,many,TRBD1,CASMPGTGKTEAFF,TGTGCCAGCATGCCTGGGACAGGGAAAACTGAAGCTTTCTTT
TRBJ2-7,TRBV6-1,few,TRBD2,CASTYGLAAYEQYF,TGTGCCAGCACCTACGGCCTAGCGGCCTACGAGCAGTACTTC
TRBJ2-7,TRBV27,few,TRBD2,CASRVAGWGEQYF,TGTGCCAGCAGAGTAGCGGGGTGGGGCGAGCAGTACTTC
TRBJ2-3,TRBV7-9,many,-,CASSETGALSTDTQYF,TGTGCCAGCAGCGAAACCGGAGCCCTGAGCACAGATACGCAGTATTTT
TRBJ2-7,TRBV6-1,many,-,CASSRDGAGYTYEQYF,TGTGCCAGCAGCCGTGACGGCGCGGGATATACATACGAGCAGTACTTC
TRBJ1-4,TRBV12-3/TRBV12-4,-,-,CASSFGGVWEKLFF,TGTGCCAGCAGTTTCGGGGGTGTCTGGGAAAAACTGTTTTTT
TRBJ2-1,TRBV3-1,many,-,CASSQDPLNEQFF,TGTGCCAGCAGCCAAGATCCCCTCAATGAGCAGTTCTTC
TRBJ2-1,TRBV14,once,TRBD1,CASSQDPGQGRGNEQFF,TGTGCCAGCAGCCAAGACCCGGGACAGGGGAGGGGGAATGAGCAGTTCTTC
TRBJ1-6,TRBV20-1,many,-,CSATGRIILPLHF,TGCAGTGCTACTGGGCGGATTATTTTACCCCTCCACTTT
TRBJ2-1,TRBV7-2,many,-,CASSFTEQFF,TGTGCCAGCAGCTTCACTGAGCAGTTCTTC
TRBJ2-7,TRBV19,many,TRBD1,CASSTYDRGYEQYF,TGTGCCAGTAGTACCTACGACAGGGGTTACGAGCAGTACTTC
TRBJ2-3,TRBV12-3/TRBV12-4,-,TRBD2,CASSLLSPSGGLPDTQYF,TGTGCCAGCAGTTTACTTAGTCCTAGCGGGGGATTGCCAGATACGCAGTATTTT
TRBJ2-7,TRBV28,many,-,CASSLPGVTYEQYF,TGTGCCAGCAGTTTACCAGGGGTCACCTACGAGCAGTACTTC
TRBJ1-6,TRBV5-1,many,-,CASSLESVSPLHF,TGCGCCAGCAGCTTAGAATCAGTCTCACCCCTCCACTTT
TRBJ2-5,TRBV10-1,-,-,CASSPNRGGETQYF,TGCGCCAGCAGTCCCAACAGGGGGGGAGAGACCCAGTACTTC
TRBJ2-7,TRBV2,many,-,CASSDGRISYEQYF,TGTGCCAGCAGTGATGGCCGGATTTCCTACGAGCAGTACTTC
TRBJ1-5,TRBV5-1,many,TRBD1,CASSQGQGSNQPQHF,TGCGCCAGCAGCCAGGGACAGGGGTCCAATCAGCCCCAGCATTTT
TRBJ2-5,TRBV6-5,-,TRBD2,CASSYSASGSGGETQYF,TGTGCCAGCAGTTACTCGGCTAGCGGGAGTGGGGGAGAGACCCAGTACTTC
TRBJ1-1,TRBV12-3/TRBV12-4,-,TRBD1,CASSWTGANTEAFF,TGTGCCAGCAGTTGGACAGGAGCCAACACTGAAGCTTTCTTT
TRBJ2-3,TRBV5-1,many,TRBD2,CASSRGRMVGGSTDTQYF,TGCGCCAGCAGCAGGGGACGGATGGTGGGGGGGAGCACAGATACGCAGTATTTT
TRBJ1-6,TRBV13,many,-,CASSSNRQPERSLHF,TGTGCCAGCAGCTCCAATCGGCAGCCGGAACGGTCCCTCCACTTT
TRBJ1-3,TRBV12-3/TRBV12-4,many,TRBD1,CASSSTGEAIYF,TGTGCCAGCAGTTCAACAGGGGAAGCCATATATTTT
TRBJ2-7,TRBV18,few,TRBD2,CASSPWREGTYEQYF,TGTGCCAGCTCACCATGGAGGGAGGGGACCTACGAGCAGTACTTC
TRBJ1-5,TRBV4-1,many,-,CASSQDPGIAPRAQHF,TGCGCCAGCAGCCAAGATCCGGGCATCGCCCCCAGGGCCCAGCATTTT
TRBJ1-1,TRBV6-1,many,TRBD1,CASRLDRGTEAFF,TGTGCCAGCAGACTAGACAGGGGGACTGAAGCTTTCTTT
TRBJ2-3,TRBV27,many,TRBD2,CASSPSGGPSTDTQYF,TGTGCCAGCAGCCCCTCGGGGGGACCAAGCACAGATACGCAGTATTTT
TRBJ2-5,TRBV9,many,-,CASSTGLGFEGQYF,TGTGCCAGCAGCACAGGCCTCGGGTTCGAGGGCCAGTACTTC
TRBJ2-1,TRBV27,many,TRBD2,CASSLYPSGLQANEQFF,TGTGCCAGCAGTTTATATCCTAGCGGACTCCAGGCGAATGAGCAGTTCTTC
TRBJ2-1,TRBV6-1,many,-,CASSDREAHSWPEVVEQFF,TGTGCCAGCAGTGATCGGGAAGCCCATAGTTGGCCCGAGGTAGTTGAGCAGTTCTTC
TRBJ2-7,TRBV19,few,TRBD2,CASSIKGGRNFEQYF,TGTGCCAGTAGTATAAAGGGAGGGAGGAACTTCGAGCAGTACTTC
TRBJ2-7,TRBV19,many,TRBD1,CASSGQVGKNEQYF,TGTGCCAGTAGTGGACAGGTGGGGAAAAACGAGCAGTACTTC
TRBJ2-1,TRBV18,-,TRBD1,CASSPPGQGGYNEQFF,TGTGCCAGCTCACCCCCGGGACAGGGGGGCTACAATGAGCAGTTCTTC
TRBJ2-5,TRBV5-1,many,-,CASSLGTEYQETQYF,TGCGCCAGCAGCTTGGGGACGGAGTACCAAGAGACCCAGTACTTC
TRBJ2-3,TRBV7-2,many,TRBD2,CASSSTGLAGGFTLDTQYF,TGTGCCAGCAGCTCGACGGGACTAGCGGGGGGGTTCACTCTAGATACGCAGTATTTT
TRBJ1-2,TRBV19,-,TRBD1,CASSNLQGAFGYTF,TGTGCCAGTAGTAACCTACAGGGGGCATTCGGCTACACCTTC